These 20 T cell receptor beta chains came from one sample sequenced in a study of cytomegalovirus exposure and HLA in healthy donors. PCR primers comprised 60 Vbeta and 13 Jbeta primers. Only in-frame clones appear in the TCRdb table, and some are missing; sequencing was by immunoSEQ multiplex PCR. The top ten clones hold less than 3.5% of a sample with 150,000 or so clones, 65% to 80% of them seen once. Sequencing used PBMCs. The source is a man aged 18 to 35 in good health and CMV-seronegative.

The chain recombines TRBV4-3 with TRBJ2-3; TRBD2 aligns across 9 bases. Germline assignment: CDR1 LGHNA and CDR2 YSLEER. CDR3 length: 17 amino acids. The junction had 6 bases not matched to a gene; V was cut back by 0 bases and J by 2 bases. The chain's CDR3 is CASSQDGGGGVTDTQYF. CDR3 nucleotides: TGCGCCAGCAGCCAAGATGGAGGCGGGGGGGTCACAGATACGCAGTATTTT.

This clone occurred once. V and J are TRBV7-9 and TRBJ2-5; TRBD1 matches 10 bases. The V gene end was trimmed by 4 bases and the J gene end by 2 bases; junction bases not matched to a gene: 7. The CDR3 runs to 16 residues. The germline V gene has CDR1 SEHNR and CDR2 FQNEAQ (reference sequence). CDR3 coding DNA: TGTGCCAGCAGCTCCGCGGACAGGGGGGGACAAGAGACCCAGTACTTC. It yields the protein CASSSADRGGQETQYF.

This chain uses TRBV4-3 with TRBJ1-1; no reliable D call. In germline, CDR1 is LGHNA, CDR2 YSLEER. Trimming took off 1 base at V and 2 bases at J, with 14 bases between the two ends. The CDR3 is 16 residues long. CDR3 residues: CASSQARELRNTEAFF. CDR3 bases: TGCGCCAGCAGCCAAGCGAGGGAACTAAGAAACACTGAAGCTTTCTTT.

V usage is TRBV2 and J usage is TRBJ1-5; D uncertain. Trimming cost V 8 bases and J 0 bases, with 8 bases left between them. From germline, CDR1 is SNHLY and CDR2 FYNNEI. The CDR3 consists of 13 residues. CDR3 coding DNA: TGTGCCAGCGGGCGTGGTAGCAATCAGCCCCAGCATTTT. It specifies CASGRGSNQPQHF.

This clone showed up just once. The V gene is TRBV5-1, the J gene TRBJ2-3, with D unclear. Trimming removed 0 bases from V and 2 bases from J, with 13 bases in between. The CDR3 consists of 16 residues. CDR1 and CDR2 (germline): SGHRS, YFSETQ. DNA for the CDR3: TGCGCCAGCAGCTTGGGCGTATCTTTAGACACAGATACGCAGTATTTT. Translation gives CASSLGVSLDTDTQYF.

As DNA, the CDR3 is TGTGCCAGCTCACCAAGCGGGGGGGTTCAAGAGACCCAGTACTTC. Its translation is CASSPSGGVQETQYF. The chain carries TRBV18 and TRBJ2-5, with TRBD2 matching over 10 bases. The germline V gene encodes CDR1 KGHSH and CDR2 LQKENI. The CDR3 totals 15 residues. V lost 2 bases, J lost 2 bases, and 2 bases stayed unmatched.

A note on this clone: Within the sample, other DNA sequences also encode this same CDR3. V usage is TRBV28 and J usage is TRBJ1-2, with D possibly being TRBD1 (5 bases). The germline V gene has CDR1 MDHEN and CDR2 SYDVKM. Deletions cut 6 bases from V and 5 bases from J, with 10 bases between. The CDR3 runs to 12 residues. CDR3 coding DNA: TGTGCCAGCAGCCGTGGGGGGTATGGCTACACCTTC. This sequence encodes CASSRGGYGYTF.

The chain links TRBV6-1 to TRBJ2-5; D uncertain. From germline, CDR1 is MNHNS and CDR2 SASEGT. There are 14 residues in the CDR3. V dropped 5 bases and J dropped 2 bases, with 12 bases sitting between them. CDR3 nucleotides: TGTGCCAGCAGTCAAGGTGGTCGGCAAGAGACCCAGTACTTC. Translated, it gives CASSQGGRQETQYF.

The CDR3 is CASSLQASGGHRNEQFF. CDR3 bases: TGTGCCAGCAGCTTGCAGGCTAGCGGGGGGCACCGCAATGAGCAGTTCTTC. J is TRBJ2-1 and V is TRBV5-4; 11 bases are shared with TRBD2. Germline V gene data show CDR1 as SGHNT and CDR2 as YYREEE (reference sequence). The V and J ends lost 1 base and 6 bases, in that order; junction bases with no gene match: 9. The CDR3 consists of 17 residues. Filled out from reference TRBV5-4 and TRBJ2-1, the complete variable domain reads ETGVTQSPTHLIKTRGQQVTLRCSSQSGHNTVSWYQQALGQGPQFIFQYYREEENGRGNFPPRFSGLQFPNYSSELNVNALELDDSALYLCASSLQASGGHRNEQFFGPGTRLTVL.

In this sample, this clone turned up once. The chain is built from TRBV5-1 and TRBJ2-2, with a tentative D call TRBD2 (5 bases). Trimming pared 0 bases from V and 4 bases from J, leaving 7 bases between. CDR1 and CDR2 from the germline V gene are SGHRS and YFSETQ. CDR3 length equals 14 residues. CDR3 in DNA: TGCGCCAGCAGCTTGGGGGAGAGCACCGGGGAGCTGTTTTTT. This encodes CASSLGESTGELFF.

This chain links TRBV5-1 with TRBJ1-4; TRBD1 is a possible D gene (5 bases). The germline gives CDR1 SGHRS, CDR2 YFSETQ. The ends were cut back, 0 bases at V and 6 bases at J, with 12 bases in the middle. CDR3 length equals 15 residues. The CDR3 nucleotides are TGCGCCAGCAGCTTGGGGCAGGGAGGGGATGAAAAACTGTTTTTT. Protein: CASSLGQGGDEKLFF.

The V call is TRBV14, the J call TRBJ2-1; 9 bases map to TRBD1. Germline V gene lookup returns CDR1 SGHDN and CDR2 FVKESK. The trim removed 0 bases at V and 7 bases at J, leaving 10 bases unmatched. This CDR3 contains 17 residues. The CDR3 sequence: CASSQDADRGYTNEQFF. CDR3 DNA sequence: TGTGCCAGCAGCCAAGACGCGGACAGGGGATACACTAATGAGCAGTTCTTC.

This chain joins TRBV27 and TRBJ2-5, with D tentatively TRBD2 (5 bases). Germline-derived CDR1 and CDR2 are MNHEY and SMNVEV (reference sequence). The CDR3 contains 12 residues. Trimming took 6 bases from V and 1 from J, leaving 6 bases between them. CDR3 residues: CASRGVQETQYF. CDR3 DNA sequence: TGTGCCAGCAGGGGAGTCCAAGAGACCCAGTACTTC.

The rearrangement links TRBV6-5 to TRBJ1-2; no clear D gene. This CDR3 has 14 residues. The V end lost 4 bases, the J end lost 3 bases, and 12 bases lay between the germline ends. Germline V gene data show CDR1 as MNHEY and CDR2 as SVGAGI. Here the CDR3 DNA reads TGTGCCAGCAGTTCTGCGCGGTCGTACTATGGCTACACCTTC. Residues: CASSSARSYYGYTF.

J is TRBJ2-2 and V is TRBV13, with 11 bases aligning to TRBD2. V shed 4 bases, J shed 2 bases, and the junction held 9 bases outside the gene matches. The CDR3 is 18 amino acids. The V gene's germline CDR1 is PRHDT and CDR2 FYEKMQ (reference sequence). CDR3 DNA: TGTGCCAGCAGCTCCGGACTAGCGGGCGGGGGAAACACCGGGGAGCTGTTTTTT. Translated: CASSSGLAGGGNTGELFF.

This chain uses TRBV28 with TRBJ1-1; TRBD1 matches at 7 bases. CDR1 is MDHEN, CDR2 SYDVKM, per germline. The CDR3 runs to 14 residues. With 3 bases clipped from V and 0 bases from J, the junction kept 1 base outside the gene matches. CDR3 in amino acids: CASSFRGMNTEAFF. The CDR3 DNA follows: TGTGCCAGCAGTTTCAGGGGGATGAACACTGAAGCTTTCTTT.

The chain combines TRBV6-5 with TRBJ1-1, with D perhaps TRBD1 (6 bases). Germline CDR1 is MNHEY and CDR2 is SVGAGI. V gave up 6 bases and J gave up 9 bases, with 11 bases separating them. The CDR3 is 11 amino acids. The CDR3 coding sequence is TGTGCCAGCAGCCCCGGGGGGCAAGCTTTCTTT. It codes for CASSPGGQAFF.

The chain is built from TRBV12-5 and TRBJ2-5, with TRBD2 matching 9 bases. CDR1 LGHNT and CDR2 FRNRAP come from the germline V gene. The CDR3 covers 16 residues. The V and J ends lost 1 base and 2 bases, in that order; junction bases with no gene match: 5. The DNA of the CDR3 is TGTGCTAGTGGTTTGGGTAGCGGGGGCCGTCAAGAGACCCAGTACTTC. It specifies CASGLGSGGRQETQYF.

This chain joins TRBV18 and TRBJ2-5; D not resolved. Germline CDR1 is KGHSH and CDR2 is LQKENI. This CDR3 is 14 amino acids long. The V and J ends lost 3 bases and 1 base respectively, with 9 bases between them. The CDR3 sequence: CASSPTRSQETQYF. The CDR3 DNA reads TGTGCCAGCTCACCGACACGCTCCCAAGAGACCCAGTACTTC.

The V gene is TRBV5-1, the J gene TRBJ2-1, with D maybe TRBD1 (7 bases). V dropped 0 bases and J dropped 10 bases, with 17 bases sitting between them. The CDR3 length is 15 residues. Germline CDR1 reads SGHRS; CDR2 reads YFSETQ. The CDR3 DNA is TGCGCCAGCAGCTTGGCTCTGGCGGAGGGGGCGGAGCAGTTCTTC. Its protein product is CASSLALAEGAEQFF.